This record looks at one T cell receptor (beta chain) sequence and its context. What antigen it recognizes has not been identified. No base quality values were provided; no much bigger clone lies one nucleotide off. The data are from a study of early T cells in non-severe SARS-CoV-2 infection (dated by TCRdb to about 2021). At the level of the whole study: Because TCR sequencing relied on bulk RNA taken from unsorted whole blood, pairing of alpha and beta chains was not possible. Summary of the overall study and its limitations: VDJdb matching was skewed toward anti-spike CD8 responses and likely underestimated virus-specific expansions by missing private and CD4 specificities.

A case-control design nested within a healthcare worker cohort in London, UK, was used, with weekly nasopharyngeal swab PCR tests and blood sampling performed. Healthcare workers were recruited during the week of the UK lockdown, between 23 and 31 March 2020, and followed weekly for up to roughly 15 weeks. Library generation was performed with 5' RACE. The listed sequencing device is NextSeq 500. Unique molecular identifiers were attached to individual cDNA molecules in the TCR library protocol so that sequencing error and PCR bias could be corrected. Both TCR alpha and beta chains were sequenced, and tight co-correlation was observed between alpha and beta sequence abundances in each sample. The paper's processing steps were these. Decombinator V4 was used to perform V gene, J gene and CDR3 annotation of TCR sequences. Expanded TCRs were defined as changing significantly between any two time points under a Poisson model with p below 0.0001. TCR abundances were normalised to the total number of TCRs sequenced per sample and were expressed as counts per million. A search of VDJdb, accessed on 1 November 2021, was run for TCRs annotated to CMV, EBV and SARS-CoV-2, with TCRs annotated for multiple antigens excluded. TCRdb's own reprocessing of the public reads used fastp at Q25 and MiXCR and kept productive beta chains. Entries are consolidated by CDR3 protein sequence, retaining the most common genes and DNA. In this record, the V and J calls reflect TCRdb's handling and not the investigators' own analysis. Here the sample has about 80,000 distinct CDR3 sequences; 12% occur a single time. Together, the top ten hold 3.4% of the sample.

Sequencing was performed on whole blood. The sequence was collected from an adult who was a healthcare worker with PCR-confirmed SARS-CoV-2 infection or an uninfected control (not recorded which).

The DNA sequence is given as TGCAGCGGGGGGGACACAAGATACAATGAGCAGTTCTTC. It encodes CSGGDTRYNEQFF. The rearranged chain carries TRBV29-1 and TRBJ2-1; the D region may be TRBD1 or TRBD2, each matching 6 bases equally. The CDR3 measures 13 amino acids from cysteine to phenylalanine. Just the 39-base CDR3 DNA is kept, in frame starting at base 1. The junction shows trimming of 7 bases on V and 4 bases on J, plus 14 bases between the germline ends. CDR1 and CDR2 are read off the germline V gene as SQVTM and ANQGSEA.